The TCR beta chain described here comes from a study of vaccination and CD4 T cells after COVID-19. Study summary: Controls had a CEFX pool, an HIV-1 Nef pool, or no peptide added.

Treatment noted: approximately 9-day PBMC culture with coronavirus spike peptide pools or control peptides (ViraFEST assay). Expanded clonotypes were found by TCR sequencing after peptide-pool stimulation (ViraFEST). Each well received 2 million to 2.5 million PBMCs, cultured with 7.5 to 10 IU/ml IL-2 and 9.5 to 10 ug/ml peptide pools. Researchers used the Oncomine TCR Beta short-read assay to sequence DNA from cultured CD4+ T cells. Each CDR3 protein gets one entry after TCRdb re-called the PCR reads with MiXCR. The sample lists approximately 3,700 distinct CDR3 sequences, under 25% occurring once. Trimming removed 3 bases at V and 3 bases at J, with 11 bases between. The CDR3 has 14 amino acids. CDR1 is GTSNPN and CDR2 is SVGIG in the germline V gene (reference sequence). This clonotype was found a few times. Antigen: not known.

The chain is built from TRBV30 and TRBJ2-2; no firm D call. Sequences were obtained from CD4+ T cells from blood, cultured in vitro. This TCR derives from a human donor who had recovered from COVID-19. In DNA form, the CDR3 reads TGTGCCTGGAGCCCTCTCGTGGACACCGGGGAGCTGTTTTTT. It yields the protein CAWSPLVDTGELFF.